The 21 T cell receptor beta chains reported below all come from one sample, sequenced in a study of cytomegalovirus exposure and HLA in healthy donors. The PCR contained 60 Vbeta and 13 Jbeta primers. Profiled with immunoSEQ multiplex PCR; TCRdb holds only in-frame clones, not every one. The sample lists 110,000 to 150,000 clones, 60% to 80% occurring once. Sequenced: PBMCs. The receptors come from a woman in her thirties in good health and CMV-seronegative.

CDR3 bases: TGTGCCAGCAGCTTAGGGGGGCCGGGAGATACGCAGTATTTT. Protein sequence: CASSLGGPGDTQYF. This chain links TRBV7-2 with TRBJ2-3, with D tentatively TRBD1 (6 bases). CDR1 and CDR2 (germline): SGHTA, FQGNSA. The CDR3 runs 14 residues. The V end lost 1 base, the J end lost 5 bases, and 10 bases lay between the germline ends.

This rearrangement joins TRBV11-2 to TRBJ2-3; no clear D. In germline, CDR1 is SGHAT, CDR2 FQNNGV. The V end was cut by 5 bases, the J end by 5 bases, with 17 bases between. The CDR3 is 15 amino acids. The DNA for the CDR3 is TGTGCCAGCAGCAAGGAGAGCGAGGCATTAGATACGCAGTATTTT. Its translation: CASSKESEALDTQYF.

The chain is built from TRBV19 and TRBJ2-1, with 11 bases that match TRBD1. The CDR3 runs 14 residues. With V trimmed by 5 bases and J by 7 bases, 4 bases remained unmatched. From germline, CDR1 is LNHDA and CDR2 SQIVND (reference sequence). The CDR3 nucleotides read TGTGCCAGTAGTGCGGACAGGGGGCTTAATGAGCAGTTCTTC. It encodes CASSADRGLNEQFF.

V and J are TRBV7-2 and TRBJ2-2; D is possibly TRBD1 (6 bases). The V gene lost 0 bases and the J gene lost 0 bases, with 8 bases spanning the gap. The CDR3 covers 16 residues. The V gene's germline CDR1 is SGHTA and CDR2 FQGNSA. CDR3 sequence reads: CASSLAGGSNTGELFF. Written as DNA, the CDR3 is TGTGCCAGCAGCTTAGCTGGGGGCTCGAACACCGGGGAGCTGTTTTTT.

This chain joins TRBV4-1 and TRBJ1-1, with TRBD1 matching over 9 bases. There are 17 residues in the CDR3. Germline V lookup: CDR1 MGHRA, CDR2 YSYEKL. Trimming cost V 1 base and J 3 bases; bases outside gene matches: 9. In nucleotides, the CDR3 is TGCGCCAGCAGCCAAGGATCGATCCGGGACAGGGACACTGAAGCTTTCTTT. Protein sequence: CASSQGSIRDRDTEAFF.

This chain links TRBV5-7 with TRBJ1-1; D may be TRBD1 (6 bases). TRBV5-7 has ORF status, its function being uncertain. The V and J ends lost 5 bases and 5 bases respectively, with 16 bases between them. This CDR3 region has 14 residues. CDR3 DNA: TGTGCCAGCAGTTTGTACAGGGCGGATACTGAAGCTTTCTTT. Residues: CASSLYRADTEAFF.

This clone was counted once. This sequence joins TRBV18 and TRBJ1-1, with 10 bases that match TRBD1. Germline trimming cut 3 bases from V and 4 bases from J; bases unmatched to any gene: 8. The CDR3 is 16 amino acids. CDR1 and CDR2 from the germline V gene are KGHSH and LQKENI. The CDR3 DNA reads as TGTGCCAGCTCACCGACAGGGGGCGGGTTTGGCACTGAAGCTTTCTTT. Protein product: CASSPTGGGFGTEAFF.

J is TRBJ2-1 and V is TRBV10-3, with D possibly being TRBD2 (6 bases). Per germline, CDR1 ENHRY and CDR2 SYGVKD. V lost 6 bases, J lost 0 bases, and 15 bases lay in between. The CDR3 has 16 residues. For the CDR3, the DNA is TGTGCCATCAGCCTGGGAGGTGGAATCTCCTACAATGAGCAGTTCTTC. It specifies CAISLGGGISYNEQFF.

This chain joins TRBV6-5 and TRBJ2-5; D is possibly TRBD2 (6 bases). Germline CDR1 reads MNHEY; CDR2 reads SVGAGI. The CDR3 has 15 amino acids. Trimming removed 7 bases from V and 5 bases from J, with 20 bases in between. The CDR3 sequence is CASTQGGIGGETQYF. CDR3 DNA sequence: TGTGCCAGCACCCAAGGCGGGATTGGGGGGGAGACCCAGTACTTC.

This clone was counted only a few times. The chain employs TRBV5-1 and TRBJ2-1; TRBD2 matches at 16 bases. V gave up 3 bases and J gave up 0 bases; unmatched junction bases: 6. CDR3 length: 19 amino acids. Per the germline V gene, CDR1 is SGHRS and CDR2 is YFSETQ. In DNA, the CDR3 is TGCGCCAGCAGCTCGGGACTAGCGGGGGGGCTAAGCTCCTACAATGAGCAGTTCTTC. Protein sequence: CASSSGLAGGLSSYNEQFF.

The rearrangement joins TRBV5-1 to TRBJ2-3, with 7 bases lining up with TRBD2. Germline lookup yields CDR1 SGHRS and CDR2 YFSETQ. The CDR3 contains 15 residues. V lost 1 base and J lost 5; bases outside the gene matches: 7. In DNA form, the CDR3 reads TGCGCCAGCAGCTTGTTAGGAGCTAGCGGAGATACGCAGTATTTT. Protein sequence: CASSLLGASGDTQYF.

As regards this clone: The same CDR3 can be traced to other DNA sequences in this sample. The chain uses TRBV11-1 and TRBJ2-7; TRBD2 aligns across 9 bases. The germline CDR1 and CDR2 sequences are SGHAT and FQDESV (reference sequence). V lost 3 bases and J lost 8; bases outside the gene matches: 14. The CDR3 runs to 16 residues. CDR3 in DNA: TGTGCCAGCAGCTTGTTGAGTGGTAGCGGGAGTAATCAGCAGTACTTC. Translated: CASSLLSGSGSNQQYF.

V and J are TRBV5-5 and TRBJ2-1; 8 nucleotides agree with TRBD2. Germline V lookup: CDR1 SGHKS, CDR2 YYEKEE (reference sequence). The junction had 6 bases not matched to a gene; V was cut back by 6 bases and J by 4 bases. The CDR3 has 14 amino acids. The CDR3 DNA sequence: TGTGCCAGCATCGCGGGAGGATCGTACAATGAGCAGTTCTTC. It codes for CASIAGGSYNEQFF.

In this sample, this clone turned up a few times. The chain couples TRBV27 to TRBJ1-4, with 8 bases matching TRBD1. CDR1 is MNHEY and CDR2 is SMNVEV in the germline V gene (reference sequence). The CDR3 has 14 amino acids. The V gene end was trimmed by 5 bases and the J gene end by 6 bases; junction bases not matched to a gene: 5. CDR3 residues: CASSQGAYDEKLFF. In nucleotides, the CDR3 is TGTGCCAGCAGTCAGGGGGCTTACGATGAAAAACTGTTTTTT.

This clone was seen a single time. The chain recombines TRBV19 with TRBJ1-3; tentatively, D is TRBD1 (5 bases). Germline V gene data show CDR1 as LNHDA and CDR2 as SQIVND (reference sequence). The ends were cut back, 6 bases at V and 1 base at J, with 10 bases in the middle. This CDR3 spans 14 amino acids. Here the CDR3 reads CASSPTDSGNTIYF. The CDR3, as DNA: TGTGCCAGTAGCCCGACAGATTCTGGAAACACCATATATTTT.

The CDR3 DNA sequence: TGTGCCAGCAGGGGACTAGCGGGTGGGGAGCTGTTTTTT. Translation gives CASRGLAGGELFF. V gene TRBV6-1 combines with J gene TRBJ2-2, with 12 bases that match TRBD2. Per the germline V gene, CDR1 is MNHNS and CDR2 is SASEGT. With 6 bases clipped from V and 8 bases from J, the junction kept 1 base outside the gene matches. CDR3 size: 13 residues.

The chain carries TRBV11-2 and TRBJ2-7; a weak D match, TRBD2 (7 bases). V dropped 0 bases and J dropped 3 bases, with 15 bases sitting between them. Germline V gives CDR1 SGHAT, CDR2 FQNNGV. This CDR3 is built from 16 residues. CDR3 amino acids: CASSLEGGGSHYEQYV. As DNA, the CDR3 is TGTGCCAGCAGCTTAGAAGGGGGGGGTTCCCACTACGAGCAGTACGTC.

Worth noting for this clone: Additional DNA sequences in this sample encode the identical CDR3. J is TRBJ1-5 and V is TRBV6-5; D remains unclear. This CDR3 has 14 residues. V was clipped by 0 bases and J by 5 bases, with 8 bases between them. In germline, CDR1 is MNHEY, CDR2 SVGAGI. The CDR3 sequence is CASSYSEGDQPQHF. The CDR3, as DNA: TGTGCCAGCAGTTACTCAGAGGGTGATCAGCCCCAGCATTTT.

The sample holds a few counts of this clone. The chain is built from TRBV2 and TRBJ2-7; D is unclear. Between the trimmed V and J ends, which lost 3 bases and 9 bases, there was a span of 9 bases. There are 11 residues in the CDR3. Germline V gene data show CDR1 as SNHLY and CDR2 as FYNNEI. The CDR3 region has the DNA TGTGCCAGCAGTGACTCTCTGGGGCAGTACGTC. Its protein product is CASSDSLGQYV.

CDR3 in DNA: TGCGCCAGCAGCTTAGCGGGAAGGGAGGATACGCAGTATTTT. Encoded protein: CASSLAGREDTQYF. J is TRBJ2-3 and V is TRBV5-1; 7 positions match TRBD2. The CDR3 length is 14 residues. Losses at the gene ends were 2 bases for V and 6 bases for J; bases not matched to a gene: 6. CDR1 is SGHRS, CDR2 YFSETQ, per germline.

This clone was observed once. This chain joins TRBV10-3 and TRBJ2-7; D is possibly TRBD1 (5 bases). The V and J ends lost 6 bases and 2 bases respectively, with 14 bases between them. Germline CDR1 ENHRY, CDR2 SYGVKD. The CDR3 contains 14 residues. The CDR3 DNA follows: TGTGCCATCAGATTGGGGCAGGGAACCTACGAGCAGTACTTC. This encodes CAIRLGQGTYEQYF.